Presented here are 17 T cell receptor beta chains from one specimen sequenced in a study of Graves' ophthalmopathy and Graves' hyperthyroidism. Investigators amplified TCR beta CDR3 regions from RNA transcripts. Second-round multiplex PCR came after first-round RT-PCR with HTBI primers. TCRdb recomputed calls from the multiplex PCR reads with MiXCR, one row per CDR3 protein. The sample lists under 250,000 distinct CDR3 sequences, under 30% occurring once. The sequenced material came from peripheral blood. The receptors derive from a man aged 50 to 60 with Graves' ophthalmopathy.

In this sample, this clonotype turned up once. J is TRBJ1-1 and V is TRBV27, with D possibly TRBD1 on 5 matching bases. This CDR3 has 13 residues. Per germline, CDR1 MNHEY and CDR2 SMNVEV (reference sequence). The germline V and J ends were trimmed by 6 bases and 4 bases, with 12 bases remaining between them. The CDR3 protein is CASRVAGVTEAFF. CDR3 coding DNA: TGTGCCAGCAGGGTTGCGGGGGTCACTGAAGCTTTCTTT.

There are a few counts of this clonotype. DNA of the CDR3: TGTGCCAGCAGCTTACAGGGAGGAGAGCAGCCCCAGCATTTT. Translation gives CASSLQGGEQPQHF. The J gene is TRBJ1-5, the V gene TRBV7-2; D is perhaps TRBD1 (5 bases). The V end was cut by 2 bases, the J end by 7 bases, with 12 bases between. Per germline, CDR1 SGHTA and CDR2 FQGNSA. The CDR3 totals 14 residues.

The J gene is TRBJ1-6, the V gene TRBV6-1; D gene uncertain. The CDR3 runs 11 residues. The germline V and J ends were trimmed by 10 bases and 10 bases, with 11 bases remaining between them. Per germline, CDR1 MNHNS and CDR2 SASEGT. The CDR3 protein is CATSKSSPLHF. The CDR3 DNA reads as TGTGCCACCTCGAAGAGCTCACCCCTCCACTTT.

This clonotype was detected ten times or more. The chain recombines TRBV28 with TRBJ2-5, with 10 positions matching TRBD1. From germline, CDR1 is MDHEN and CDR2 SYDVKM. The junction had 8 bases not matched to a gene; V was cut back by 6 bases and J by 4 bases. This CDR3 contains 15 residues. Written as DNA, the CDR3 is TGTGCCAGCAGCCCGGACAGGGGGAAGGGAGAGACCCAGTACTTC. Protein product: CASSPDRGKGETQYF.

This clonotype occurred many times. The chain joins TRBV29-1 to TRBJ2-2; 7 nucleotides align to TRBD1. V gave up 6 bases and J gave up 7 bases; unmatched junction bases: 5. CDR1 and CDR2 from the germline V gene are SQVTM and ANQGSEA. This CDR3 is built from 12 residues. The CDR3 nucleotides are TGCAGCGTAACTGGACAGGTCGGGGAGCTGTTTTTT. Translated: CSVTGQVGELFF.

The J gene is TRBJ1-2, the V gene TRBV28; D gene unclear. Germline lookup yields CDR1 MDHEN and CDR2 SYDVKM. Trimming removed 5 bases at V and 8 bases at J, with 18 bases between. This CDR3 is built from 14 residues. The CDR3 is CASSPGPLGEGYTF. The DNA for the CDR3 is TGTGCCAGCAGTCCCGGGCCCCTAGGTGAGGGCTACACCTTC.

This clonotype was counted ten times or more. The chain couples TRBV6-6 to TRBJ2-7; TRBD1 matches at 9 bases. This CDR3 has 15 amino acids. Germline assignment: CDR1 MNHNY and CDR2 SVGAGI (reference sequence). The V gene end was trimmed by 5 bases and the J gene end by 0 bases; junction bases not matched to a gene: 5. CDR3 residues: CASSIDRGTSYEQYF. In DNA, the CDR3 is TGTGCCAGCAGTATCGACAGGGGGACCTCCTACGAGCAGTACTTC.

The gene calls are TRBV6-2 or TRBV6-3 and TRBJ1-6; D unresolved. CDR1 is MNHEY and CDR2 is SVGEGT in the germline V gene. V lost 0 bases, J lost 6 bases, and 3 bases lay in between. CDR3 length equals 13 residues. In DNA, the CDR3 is TGTGCCAGCAGTTACTCCGGTAATTCACCCCTCCACTTT. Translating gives CASSYSGNSPLHF.

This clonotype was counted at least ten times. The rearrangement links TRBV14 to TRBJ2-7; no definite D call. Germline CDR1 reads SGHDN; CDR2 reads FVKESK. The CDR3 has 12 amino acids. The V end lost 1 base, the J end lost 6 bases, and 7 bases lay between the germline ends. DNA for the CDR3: TGTGCCAGCAGCCAAGTAGTAGTCGAGCAGTACTTC. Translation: CASSQVVVEQYF.

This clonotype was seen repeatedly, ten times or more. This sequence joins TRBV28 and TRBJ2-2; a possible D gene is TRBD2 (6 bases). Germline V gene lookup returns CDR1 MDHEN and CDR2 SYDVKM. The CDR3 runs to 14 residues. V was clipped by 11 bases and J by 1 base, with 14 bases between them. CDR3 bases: TGTGCCGCTGGAGCGGGCCGGAACACCGGGGAGCTGTTTTTT. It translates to CAAGAGRNTGELFF.

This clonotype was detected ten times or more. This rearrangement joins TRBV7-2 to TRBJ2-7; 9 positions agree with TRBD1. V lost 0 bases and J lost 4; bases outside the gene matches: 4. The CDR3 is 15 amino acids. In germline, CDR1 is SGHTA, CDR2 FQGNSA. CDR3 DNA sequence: TGTGCCAGCAGCTTAGCGGGACAGGGTCCGTACGAGCAGTACTTC. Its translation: CASSLAGQGPYEQYF.

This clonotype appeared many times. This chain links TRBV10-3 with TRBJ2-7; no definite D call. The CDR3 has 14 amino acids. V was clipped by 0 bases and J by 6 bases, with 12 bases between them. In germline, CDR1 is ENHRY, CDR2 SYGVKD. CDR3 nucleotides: TGTGCCATCAGTGAGTCAGTAAGAACTGGCGAGCAGTACTTC. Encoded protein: CAISESVRTGEQYF.

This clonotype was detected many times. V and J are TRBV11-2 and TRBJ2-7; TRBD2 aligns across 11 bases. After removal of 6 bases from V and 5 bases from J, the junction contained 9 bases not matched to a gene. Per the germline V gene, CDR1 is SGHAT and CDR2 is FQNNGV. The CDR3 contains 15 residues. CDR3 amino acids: CASSLLAGDADEQYF. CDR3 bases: TGTGCCAGCAGTCTACTAGCGGGAGATGCGGACGAGCAGTACTTC.

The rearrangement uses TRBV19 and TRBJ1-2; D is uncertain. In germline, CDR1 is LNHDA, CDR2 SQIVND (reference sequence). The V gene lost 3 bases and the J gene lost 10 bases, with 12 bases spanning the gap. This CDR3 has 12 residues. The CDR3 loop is CASSMAGDDYTF. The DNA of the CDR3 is TGTGCCAGTAGTATGGCAGGAGACGACTACACCTTC.

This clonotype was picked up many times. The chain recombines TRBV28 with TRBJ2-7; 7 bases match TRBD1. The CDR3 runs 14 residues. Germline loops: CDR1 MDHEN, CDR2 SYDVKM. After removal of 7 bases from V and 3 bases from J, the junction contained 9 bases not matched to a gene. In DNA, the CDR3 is TGTGCCAGCATCAACACAGGGGCCCACTACGAGCAGTACTTC. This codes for CASINTGAHYEQYF.

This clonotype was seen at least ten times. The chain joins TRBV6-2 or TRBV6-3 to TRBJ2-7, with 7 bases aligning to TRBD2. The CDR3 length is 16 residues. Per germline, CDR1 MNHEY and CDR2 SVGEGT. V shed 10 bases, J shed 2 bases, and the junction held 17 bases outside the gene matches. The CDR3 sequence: CATTYLGGRRTYEQYF. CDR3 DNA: TGTGCCACCACCTATTTAGGCGGGAGAAGAACCTACGAGCAGTACTTC.

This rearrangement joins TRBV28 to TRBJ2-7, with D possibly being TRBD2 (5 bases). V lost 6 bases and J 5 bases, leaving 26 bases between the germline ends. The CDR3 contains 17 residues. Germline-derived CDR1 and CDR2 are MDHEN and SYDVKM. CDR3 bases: TGTGCCAGCAGACCCCGTCGATCAGGTTGGAGGACTGACGAGCAGTACTTC. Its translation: CASRPRRSGWRTDEQYF.